Sequencing of this TCR beta chain was carried out in a study of blood T cell repertoires in COVID-19. The repertoire was sequenced with immunoSEQ multiplex PCR; TCRdb's copy has only in-frame clones and lacks some. The table shows some 150,000 clones, with under 90% occurring only once. Trimming took 6 bases from V and 9 from J; bases not matched to a gene: 14. From germline, CDR1 is SQVTM and CDR2 ANQGSEA. This CDR3 region has 16 residues. This clone was counted a few times. The sequence was collected from a woman in her seventies with COVID-19, enrolled during active disease. The sequenced material came from peripheral blood. The chain links TRBV29-1 to TRBJ2-2, with TRBD1 matching over 12 bases. The CDR3 DNA is TGCAGCGTAACCTCCGGGACAGGGGGCCCTCACCGGGAGCTGTTTTTT. It translates to CSVTSGTGGPHRELFF.